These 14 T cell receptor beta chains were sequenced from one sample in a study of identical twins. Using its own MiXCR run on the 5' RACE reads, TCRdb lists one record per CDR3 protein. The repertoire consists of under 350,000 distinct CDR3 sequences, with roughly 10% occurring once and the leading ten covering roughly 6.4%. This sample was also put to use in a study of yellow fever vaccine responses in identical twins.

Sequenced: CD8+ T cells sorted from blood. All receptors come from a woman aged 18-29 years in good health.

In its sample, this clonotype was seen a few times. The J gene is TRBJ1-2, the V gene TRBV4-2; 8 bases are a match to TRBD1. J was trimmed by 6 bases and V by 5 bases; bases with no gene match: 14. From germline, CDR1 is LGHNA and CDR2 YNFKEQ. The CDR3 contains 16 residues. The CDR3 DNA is TGTGCCAGCAGCGCGTCCGGGACAGGCCTTCCGGATGGCTACACCTTC. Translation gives CASSASGTGLPDGYTF.

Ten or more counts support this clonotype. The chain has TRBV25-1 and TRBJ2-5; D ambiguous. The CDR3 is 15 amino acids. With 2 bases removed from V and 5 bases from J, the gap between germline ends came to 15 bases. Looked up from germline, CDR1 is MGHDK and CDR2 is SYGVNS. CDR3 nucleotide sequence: TGTGCCAGCAGTGAACCAGAGACCTTGCAGGAGACCCAGTACTTC. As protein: CASSEPETLQETQYF.

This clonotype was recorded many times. The CDR3 region is CASSQDRGVGYEQYF. Here the CDR3 DNA reads TGCGCCAGCAGCCAAGATAGGGGGGTGGGCTACGAGCAGTACTTC. The chain has TRBV4-3 and TRBJ2-7, with D perhaps matching TRBD1 or TRBD2 (6 bases each). Per germline, CDR1 LGHNA and CDR2 YSLEER. The CDR3 runs 15 residues. The germline V and J ends were trimmed by 0 bases and 3 bases, with 12 bases remaining between them.

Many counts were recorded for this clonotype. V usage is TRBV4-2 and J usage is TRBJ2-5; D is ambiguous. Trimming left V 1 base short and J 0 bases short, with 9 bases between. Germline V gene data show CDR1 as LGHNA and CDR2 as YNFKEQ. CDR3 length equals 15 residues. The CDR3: CASSQGERDQETQYF. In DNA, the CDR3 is TGTGCCAGCAGCCAAGGGGAAAGGGACCAAGAGACCCAGTACTTC.

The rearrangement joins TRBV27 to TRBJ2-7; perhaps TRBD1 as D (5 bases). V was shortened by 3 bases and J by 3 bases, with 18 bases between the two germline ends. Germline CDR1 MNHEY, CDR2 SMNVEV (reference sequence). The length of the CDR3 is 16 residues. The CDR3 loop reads CASSFSPKGLGYEQYF. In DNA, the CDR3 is TGTGCCAGCAGTTTTTCCCCCAAGGGGTTGGGCTACGAGCAGTACTTC.

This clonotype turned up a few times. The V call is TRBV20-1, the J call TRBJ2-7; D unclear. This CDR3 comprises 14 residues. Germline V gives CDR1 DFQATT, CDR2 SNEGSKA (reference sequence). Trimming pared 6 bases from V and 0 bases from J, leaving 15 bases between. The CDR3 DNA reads TGCAGTGCCCCCGAAGTACCAAGCTCCTACGAGCAGTACTTC. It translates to CSAPEVPSSYEQYF.

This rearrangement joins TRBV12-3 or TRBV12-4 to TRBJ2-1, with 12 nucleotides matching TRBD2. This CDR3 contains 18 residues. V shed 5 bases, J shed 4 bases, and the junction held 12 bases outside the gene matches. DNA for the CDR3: TGTGCCAGCAGTCCTAGACTAGCGGGGGCGATTATATACAATGAGCAGTTCTTC. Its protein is CASSPRLAGAIIYNEQFF.

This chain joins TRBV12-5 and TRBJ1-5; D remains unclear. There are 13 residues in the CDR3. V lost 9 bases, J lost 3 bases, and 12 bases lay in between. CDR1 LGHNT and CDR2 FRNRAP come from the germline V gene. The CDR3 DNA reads TGTGCTAGCGCCCGCGGGCTCAATCAGCCCCAGCATTTT. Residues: CASARGLNQPQHF.

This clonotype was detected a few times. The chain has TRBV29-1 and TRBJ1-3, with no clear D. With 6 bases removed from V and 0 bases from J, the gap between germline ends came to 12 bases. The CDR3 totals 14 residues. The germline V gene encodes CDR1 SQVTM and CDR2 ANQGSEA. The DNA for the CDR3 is TGCAGCGTCGGGGAGGGCATCTCTGGAAACACCATATATTTT. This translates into CSVGEGISGNTIYF.

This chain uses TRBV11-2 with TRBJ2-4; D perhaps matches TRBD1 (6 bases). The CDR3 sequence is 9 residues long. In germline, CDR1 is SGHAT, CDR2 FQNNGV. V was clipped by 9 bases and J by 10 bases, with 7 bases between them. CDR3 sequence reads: CARGQIQYF. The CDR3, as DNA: TGTGCCAGAGGACAGATTCAGTACTTC.

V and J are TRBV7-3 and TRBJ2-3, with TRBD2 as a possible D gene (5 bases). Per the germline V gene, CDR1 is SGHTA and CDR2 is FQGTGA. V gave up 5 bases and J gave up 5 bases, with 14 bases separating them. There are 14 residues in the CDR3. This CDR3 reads CASSRLGKGDTQYF. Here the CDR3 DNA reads TGTGCCAGCAGCCGCCTCGGGAAGGGAGATACGCAGTATTTT.

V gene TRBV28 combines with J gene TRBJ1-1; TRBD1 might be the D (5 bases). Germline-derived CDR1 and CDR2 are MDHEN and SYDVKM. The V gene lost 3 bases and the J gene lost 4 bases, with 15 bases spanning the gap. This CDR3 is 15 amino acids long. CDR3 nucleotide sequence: TGTGCCAGCAGTTTGCAACCGGGGGGTGGCACTGAAGCTTTCTTT. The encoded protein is CASSLQPGGGTEAFF.

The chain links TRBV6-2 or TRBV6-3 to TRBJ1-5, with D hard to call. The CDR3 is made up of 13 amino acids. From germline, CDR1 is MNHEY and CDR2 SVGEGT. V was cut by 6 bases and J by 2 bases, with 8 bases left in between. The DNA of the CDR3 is TGTGCCAGCAGGTCGGCAGGCAATCAGCCCCAGCATTTT. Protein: CASRSAGNQPQHF.

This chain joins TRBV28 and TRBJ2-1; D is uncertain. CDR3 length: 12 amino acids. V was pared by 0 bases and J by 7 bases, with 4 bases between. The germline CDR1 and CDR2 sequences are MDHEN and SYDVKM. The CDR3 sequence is CASSLWVNEQFF. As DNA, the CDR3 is TGTGCCAGCAGTTTATGGGTGAATGAGCAGTTCTTC.